What follows are 31 T cell receptor beta chains derived from one specimen sequenced in a study of cytomegalovirus exposure and HLA in healthy donors. PCR primers comprised 60 Vbeta and 13 Jbeta primers. Here immunoSEQ multiplex PCR was the method, and the copy in TCRdb shows in-frame clones only, minus some. This repertoire includes fewer than 50,000 clones. The material sequenced was PBMCs. Source of these receptors: a male donor in good health and CMV-seronegative.

The chain is built from TRBV6-1 and TRBJ2-3; 7 nucleotides align to TRBD2. V was pared by 9 bases and J by 3 bases, with 6 bases of the junction left unmatched. The CDR3 length is 13 residues. The germline CDR1 and CDR2 sequences are MNHNS and SASEGT. The CDR3: CARGRGSTDTQYF. The CDR3 bases are TGTGCCAGGGGGCGGGGGTCTACAGATACGCAGTATTTT.

The chain couples TRBV2 to TRBJ2-7; 9 bases are a match to TRBD1. After removal of 8 bases from V and 2 bases from J, the junction contained 10 bases not matched to a gene. Germline V gene lookup returns CDR1 SNHLY and CDR2 FYNNEI. The CDR3 totals 15 residues. The CDR3 region has the DNA TGTGCCAGCCAATTACAGGGGGCCCCGACCTACGAGCAGTACTTC. Its protein product is CASQLQGAPTYEQYF.

The rearrangement links TRBV7-9 to TRBJ2-5, with 9 bases identical to TRBD2. The ends lost 5 bases at V and 4 bases at J; junction bases unmatched: 8. The CDR3 consists of 15 residues. CDR1 and CDR2 (germline): SEHNR, FQNEAQ (reference sequence). CDR3 amino acids: CASSPQALAGETQYF. CDR3 nucleotides: TGTGCCAGCAGCCCCCAGGCACTAGCGGGAGAGACCCAGTACTTC.

The chain recombines TRBV2 with TRBJ2-7; TRBD1 aligns across 11 bases. The CDR3 has 18 amino acids. Germline CDR1 is SNHLY and CDR2 is FYNNEI. The ends lost 6 bases at V and 1 base at J; junction bases unmatched: 14. The CDR3 spells CASRSGQGAHTRSYEQYF. In DNA, the CDR3 is TGTGCCAGCAGGTCCGGACAGGGGGCGCATACTAGATCCTACGAGCAGTACTTC.

The rearrangement joins TRBV25-1 to TRBJ2-3; TRBD1 is a possible D gene (5 bases). CDR1 and CDR2 (germline): MGHDK, SYGVNS. The length of the CDR3 is 14 residues. Trimming removed 3 bases from V and 3 bases from J, with 10 bases in between. DNA for the CDR3: TGTGCCAGCAGTGACGTAGGGGCAACAGATACGCAGTATTTT. Translating gives CASSDVGATDTQYF. The full variable domain, with the rest looked up from reference TRBV25-1 and TRBJ2-3, is EADIYQTPRYLVIGTGKKITLECSQTMGHDKMYWYQQDPGMELHLIHYSYGVNSTEKGDLSSESTVSRIRTEHFPLTLESARPSHTSQYLCASSDVGATDTQYFGPGTRLTVL.

This sequence joins TRBV28 and TRBJ1-4; D not resolved. The V gene's germline CDR1 is MDHEN and CDR2 SYDVKM. This CDR3 is 13 amino acids long. Trimming took 7 bases from V and 0 from J, leaving 6 bases between them. CDR3 DNA: TGTGCCAGCACGAGAGCAACTAATGAAAAACTGTTTTTT. Translating gives CASTRATNEKLFF.

The chain couples TRBV10-2 to TRBJ2-7; D is possibly TRBD2 (6 bases). The CDR3 totals 11 residues. Germline V gene data show CDR1 as WSHSY and CDR2 as SAAADI. Deletions cut 4 bases from V and 5 bases from J, with 6 bases between. This CDR3 reads CASSVADEQYF. As DNA, the CDR3 is TGCGCCAGCAGTGTAGCGGACGAGCAGTACTTC.

DNA for the CDR3: TGTGCCAGCAGTGGGACAGTATCTCCCTCCAACTATGGCTACACCTTC. Translated, it gives CASSGTVSPSNYGYTF. The J gene is TRBJ1-2, the V gene TRBV28; 7 bases are shared with TRBD1. V lost 5 bases, J lost 2 bases, and 11 bases stayed unmatched. This CDR3 has 16 amino acids. The germline V gene has CDR1 MDHEN and CDR2 SYDVKM.

The gene calls are TRBV10-1 and TRBJ2-7; 7 bases fit TRBD1. Germline V gives CDR1 WNHNN, CDR2 SYGVQD (reference sequence). The junction had 10 bases not matched to a gene; V was cut back by 5 bases and J by 3 bases. CDR3 size: 15 residues. This CDR3 is CASSRSGQWIYEQYF. In nucleotides, the CDR3 is TGCGCCAGCAGTCGTTCGGGACAGTGGATCTACGAGCAGTACTTC.

The chain employs TRBV5-1 and TRBJ2-7, with a tentative D call TRBD2 (5 bases). This CDR3 is built from 14 residues. Germline V gene data show CDR1 as SGHRS and CDR2 as YFSETQ. Trimming removed 1 base from V and 2 bases from J, with 10 bases in between. CDR3 sequence: CASSLRRDTYEQYF. The CDR3 DNA reads as TGCGCCAGCAGCTTGCGACGGGATACCTACGAGCAGTACTTC.

The chain has TRBV13 and TRBJ2-7; the match to TRBD2 covers 11 bases. Germline CDR1 is PRHDT and CDR2 is FYEKMQ (reference sequence). Trimming removed 3 bases from V and 7 bases from J; junction bases left unmatched: 14. The length of the CDR3 is 17 residues. The DNA for the CDR3 is TGTGCCAGCAGCTTCACTAGCGGGAGAGGCCCAGTGGGTGAGCAGTACTTC. This codes for CASSFTSGRGPVGEQYF.

This chain uses TRBV7-9 with TRBJ1-2; D unclear. CDR1 and CDR2 from the germline V gene are SEHNR and FQNEAQ (reference sequence). The ends were cut back, 3 bases at V and 7 bases at J, with 15 bases in the middle. The CDR3 has 14 residues. CDR3 DNA sequence: TGTGCCAGCAGCTTTCGGGGAGGGAATCTTGGCTACACCTTC. Protein sequence: CASSFRGGNLGYTF.

This chain joins TRBV18 and TRBJ1-2; D is unresolved. The CDR3 has 14 amino acids. Germline values: CDR1 KGHSH, CDR2 LQKENI. V was pared by 3 bases and J by 0 bases, with 8 bases between. The CDR3 nucleotides read TGTGCCAGCTCACCGAACCGAGCTAACTATGGCTACACCTTC. As protein: CASSPNRANYGYTF.

This chain joins TRBV30 and TRBJ1-2; the match to TRBD1 covers 9 bases. This CDR3 spans 13 amino acids. CDR1 GTSNPN and CDR2 SVGIG come from the germline V gene (reference sequence). Germline trimming cut 5 bases from V and 8 bases from J; bases unmatched to any gene: 9. CDR3 residues: CAWSDRGEKGYTF. DNA of the CDR3: TGTGCCTGGTCGGACAGGGGCGAGAAAGGCTACACCTTC.

The rearrangement joins TRBV30 to TRBJ1-6, with unresolved D. The germline CDR1 and CDR2 sequences are GTSNPN and SVGIG (reference sequence). The ends were cut back, 3 bases at V and 0 bases at J, with 12 bases in the middle. This CDR3 region has 16 residues. CDR3 protein: CAWRSGGNSYNSPLHF. The CDR3, as DNA: TGTGCCTGGAGAAGCGGCGGAAACTCCTATAATTCACCCCTCCACTTT. Full variable domain (outside the CDR3, taken from reference TRBV30 and TRBJ1-6): SQTIHQWPATLVQPVGSPLSLECTVEGTSNPNLYWYRQAAGRGLQLLFYSVGIGQISSEVPQNLSASRPQDRQFILSSKKLLLSDSGFYLCAWRSGGNSYNSPLHFGNGTRLTVT.

The V and J genes are TRBV5-4 and TRBJ2-7, with 7 bases that match TRBD2. V shed 2 bases, J shed 3 bases, and the junction held 11 bases outside the gene matches. The CDR3 covers 16 residues. The germline V gene encodes CDR1 SGHNT and CDR2 YYREEE (reference sequence). This chain's CDR3 is CASSLGLGRELYEQYF. In nucleotides, the CDR3 is TGTGCCAGCAGCTTAGGACTGGGGCGGGAGCTCTACGAGCAGTACTTC.

CDR3: CASREVDEQFF. The CDR3, as DNA: TGTGCCAGCAGGGAGGTCGATGAGCAGTTCTTC. This chain uses TRBV13 with TRBJ2-1; D possibly corresponds to TRBD2 (5 bases). CDR1 is PRHDT and CDR2 is FYEKMQ in the germline V gene (reference sequence). The CDR3 spans 11 residues. Trimming removed 6 bases from V and 8 bases from J, with 8 bases in between.

The V call is TRBV2, the J call TRBJ2-1, with 10 bases identical to TRBD2. The germline V gene encodes CDR1 SNHLY and CDR2 FYNNEI. This CDR3 is built from 15 residues. V trimming: 2 bases; J trimming: 8 bases; junction bases outside the gene matches: 6. The DNA of the CDR3 is TGTGCCAGCAGTGAACTAGCGGGAGTCTTCGATGAGCAGTTCTTC. This codes for CASSELAGVFDEQFF.

The chain is built from TRBV7-3 and TRBJ2-1; 12 bases map to TRBD2. Germline lookup yields CDR1 SGHTA and CDR2 FQGTGA. V was pared by 2 bases and J by 7 bases, with 9 bases of the junction left unmatched. This CDR3 comprises 17 residues. The CDR3 loop is CASSLGLAGGPRNEQFF. CDR3 DNA: TGTGCCAGCAGCTTAGGGCTAGCGGGAGGGCCGCGGAATGAGCAGTTCTTC.

The chain couples TRBV6-5 to TRBJ2-1, with D possibly matching TRBD2 (5 bases). This CDR3 has 14 residues. Trimming shortened V by 5 bases and J by 2 bases, and 10 bases separated the two germline ends. The germline gives CDR1 MNHEY, CDR2 SVGAGI. The CDR3 DNA follows: TGTGCCAGCAGTGGGAGAGGGCCCTACAATGAGCAGTTCTTC. Amino acid sequence: CASSGRGPYNEQFF.

V usage is TRBV5-1 and J usage is TRBJ2-7, with D tentatively TRBD1 (5 bases). Looked up from germline, CDR1 is SGHRS and CDR2 is YFSETQ. The ends were cut back, 3 bases at V and 5 bases at J, with 18 bases in the middle. This CDR3 has 15 amino acids. In DNA form, the CDR3 reads TGCGCCAGCAGCTCGGCTGATGACAGTGTCAACGAGCAGTACTTC. Translation: CASSSADDSVNEQYF.

DNA for the CDR3: TGTGCCAGCAGTTTCAAACAGGACGGCAATCAGCCCCAGCATTTT. Protein product: CASSFKQDGNQPQHF. The chain uses TRBV6-1 and TRBJ1-5, with a tentative D call TRBD1 (5 bases). Germline assignment: CDR1 MNHNS and CDR2 SASEGT. CDR3 size: 15 residues. V gave up 5 bases and J gave up 2 bases, with 13 bases separating them.

This chain connects TRBV19 to TRBJ2-6; no definite D call. The ends were cut back, 7 bases at V and 4 bases at J, with 11 bases in the middle. Germline loops: CDR1 LNHDA, CDR2 SQIVND (reference sequence). This CDR3 has 14 residues. The CDR3 protein is CASTHSGGANVLTF. CDR3 DNA: TGTGCCAGTACCCACTCCGGGGGGGCCAACGTCCTGACTTTC.

The V gene is TRBV7-9, the J gene TRBJ2-1, with TRBD2 matching over 7 bases. Germline CDR1 reads SEHNR; CDR2 reads FQNEAQ (reference sequence). V lost 1 base, J lost 15 bases, and 6 bases stayed unmatched. The CDR3 sequence is 12 residues long. The CDR3 DNA sequence: TGTGCCAGCAGCTTAGGGACGGGAGGTGGGTTCTTC. Amino acids: CASSLGTGGGFF. The whole variable domain, filled in from reference TRBV7-9 and TRBJ2-1, reads DTGVSQNPRHKITKRGQNVTFRCDPISEHNRLYWYRQTLGQGPEFLTYFQNEAQLEKSRLLSDRFSAERPKGSFSTLEIQRTEQGDSAMYLCASSLGTGGGFFGPGTRLTVL.

This chain uses TRBV7-8 with TRBJ2-1; a weak D match, TRBD2 (5 bases). The CDR3 length is 15 residues. Deletions cut 4 bases from V and 4 bases from J, with 14 bases between. Germline assignment: CDR1 SGHVS and CDR2 FQNEAQ. The CDR3 region has the DNA TGTGCCAGCAGCTCCACCGGGATTGAATACAATGAGCAGTTCTTC. Amino acids: CASSSTGIEYNEQFF.

This chain connects TRBV4-1 to TRBJ2-2; 8 nucleotides line up with TRBD1. V lost 1 base and J lost 2; bases outside the gene matches: 3. This CDR3 comprises 16 residues. Germline CDR1 and CDR2: MGHRA and YSYEKL. CDR3 amino acids: CASSQGQGLNTGELFF. CDR3 sequence (DNA): TGCGCCAGCAGCCAAGGACAGGGGCTCAACACCGGGGAGCTGTTTTTT.

The gene calls are TRBV4-2 and TRBJ1-1; 8 bases fit TRBD1. The CDR3 is 17 amino acids. CDR1 and CDR2 (germline): LGHNA, YNFKEQ. Unmatched junction bases numbered 13, after V lost 3 bases and J lost 4 bases. CDR3 in DNA: TGTGCCAGCAGCCAGCAGCTACAGGGGGTACTCGGCACTGAAGCTTTCTTT. Its protein is CASSQQLQGVLGTEAFF.

V usage is TRBV5-1 and J usage is TRBJ2-7; 7 positions match TRBD2. Germline V gene lookup returns CDR1 SGHRS and CDR2 YFSETQ. V was clipped by 0 bases and J by 2 bases; unmatched bases: 5. The CDR3 runs 15 residues. The CDR3 sequence: CASSLASGRAYEQYF. CDR3 in DNA: TGCGCCAGCAGCTTGGCTAGTGGGAGGGCCTACGAGCAGTACTTC.

This rearrangement joins TRBV6-5 to TRBJ2-2; D is unclear. The ends were cut back, 7 bases at V and 5 bases at J, with 11 bases in the middle. CDR3 length equals 13 residues. Germline CDR1 is MNHEY and CDR2 is SVGAGI. In DNA, the CDR3 is TGTGCCAGCACCCTGGAGACGACCGGGGAGCTGTTTTTT. Translated: CASTLETTGELFF.

The V and J genes are TRBV6-1 and TRBJ1-2; TRBD1 matches 8 bases. This CDR3 has 15 amino acids. Looked up from germline, CDR1 is MNHNS and CDR2 is SASEGT. J gave up 8 bases and V 7 bases, and 15 bases lay outside the gene matches. CDR3 protein: CASTGRAGGARGYTF. CDR3 coding DNA: TGTGCCAGCACCGGTCGGGCAGGGGGCGCGCGGGGCTACACCTTC.

The rearrangement uses TRBV25-1 and TRBJ1-1; D gene ambiguous. Trimming cost V 4 bases and J 8 bases, with 14 bases left between them. Germline CDR1 reads MGHDK; CDR2 reads SYGVNS. The CDR3 extends over 13 amino acids. CDR3 in DNA: TGTGCCAGCAGTGCGGTCTCCAAGTGGGAAGCTTTCTTT. Translated, it gives CASSAVSKWEAFF. Full variable domain (remainder filled in from reference TRBV25-1 and TRBJ1-1): EADIYQTPRYLVIGTGKKITLECSQTMGHDKMYWYQQDPGMELHLIHYSYGVNSTEKGDLSSESTVSRIRTEHFPLTLESARPSHTSQYLCASSAVSKWEAFFGQGTRLTVV.